The 12 T cell receptor beta chains listed next were all sequenced from one sample in a study of blood T cell repertoires in COVID-19. TCRdb's table, derived via immunoSEQ multiplex PCR, lists solely in-frame clones and lacks some. The sample holds around 80,000 clones, roughly nine tenths seen once. Source material: peripheral blood. The receptors shown here come from a human donor in a cohort sampled during active COVID-19.

CDR3 loop: CASSHKALAGGTLHNEQFF. CDR3 in DNA: TGTGCCAGCAGCCATAAAGCCCTAGCGGGAGGAACTTTACACAATGAGCAGTTCTTC. The V gene is TRBV7-9, the J gene TRBJ2-1; 11 nucleotides align to TRBD2. Trimming at V came to 5 bases and at J to 5 bases, leaving 17 bases not matched to a gene. The CDR3 runs 19 residues. Germline lookup yields CDR1 SEHNR and CDR2 FQNEAQ (reference sequence).

The V call is TRBV6-4, the J call TRBJ2-3, with TRBD2 identical over 9 bases. Germline CDR1 MRHNA, CDR2 SNTAGT. This CDR3 comprises 15 residues. The trim removed 0 bases at V and 7 bases at J, leaving 5 bases unmatched. CDR3 nucleotides: TGTGCCAGCAGTGACTCGGTTAGCGGGAGATATACGCAGTATTTT. It yields the protein CASSDSVSGRYTQYF.

The rearrangement uses TRBV7-2 and TRBJ1-1; TRBD1 aligns across 10 bases. CDR1 is SGHTA and CDR2 is FQGNSA in the germline V gene. J lost 6 bases, V lost 0 bases, and 4 bases had no gene match. The CDR3 runs 15 residues. The CDR3 sequence is CASSLADRGHSEAFF. CDR3 DNA: TGTGCCAGCAGCTTAGCTGACAGGGGGCATTCTGAAGCTTTCTTT.

This chain links TRBV2 with TRBJ1-1, with 8 nucleotides matching TRBD1. CDR1 SNHLY and CDR2 FYNNEI come from the germline V gene. J gave up 7 bases and V 7 bases, and 8 bases lay outside the gene matches. This CDR3 is built from 13 residues. CDR3 DNA: TGTGCCAGCAATGCGGACAGGGCAGATGAAGCTTTCTTT. Translated, it gives CASNADRADEAFF.

The chain has TRBV11-2 and TRBJ2-7, with 8 bases lining up with TRBD1. CDR3 length equals 16 residues. The V and J ends lost 1 base and 4 bases, in that order; junction bases with no gene match: 9. The germline V gene encodes CDR1 SGHAT and CDR2 FQNNGV. CDR3 protein: CASSLGPGGAIYEQYF. The CDR3 DNA reads as TGTGCCAGCAGCTTAGGTCCAGGGGGCGCAATTTACGAGCAGTACTTC.

The chain employs TRBV6-5 and TRBJ1-6, with 7 bases identical to TRBD1. The CDR3 has 15 residues. The V and J ends lost 4 bases and 9 bases, in that order; junction bases with no gene match: 9. Germline-derived CDR1 and CDR2 are MNHEY and SVGAGI. The CDR3 loop reads CASSLVGGAGSPLHF. The CDR3 coding sequence is TGTGCCAGCAGTTTAGTAGGGGGCGCCGGTTCACCCCTCCACTTT.

This clone was detected once. The genes are TRBV3-1 (or the pseudogene TRBV3-2) and TRBJ1-2; D is perhaps TRBD1 (6 bases). Germline CDR1 reads LGHDT; CDR2 reads YNNKEL (reference sequence). The CDR3 spans 12 residues. With 10 bases removed from V and 5 bases from J, the gap between germline ends came to 14 bases. The CDR3 nucleotides read TGTGCCACTGGGGGCAGGGGTTATGGCTACACCTTC. Encoded protein: CATGGRGYGYTF.

The chain joins TRBV15 to TRBJ1-1; tentatively, D is TRBD1 (6 bases). Germline-derived CDR1 and CDR2 are LNHNV and YYDKDF (reference sequence). This CDR3 region has 15 residues. Trimming cost V 2 bases and J 4 bases, with 14 bases left between them. The CDR3 sequence: CATSRWGGRGTEAFF. Written as DNA, the CDR3 is TGTGCCACCAGCAGATGGGGGGGGCGCGGCACTGAAGCTTTCTTT.

The V and J genes are TRBV3-1 (or the pseudogene TRBV3-2) and TRBJ2-7, with unresolved D. Trimming took 2 bases from V and 8 from J, leaving 16 bases between them. The CDR3 sequence is 14 residues long. Germline loops: CDR1 LGHDT, CDR2 YNNKEL (reference sequence). The CDR3, as DNA: TGTGCCAGCAGCCAAAACATCGCGGATTTTAAGCAGTACTTC. Residues: CASSQNIADFKQYF.

The gene calls are TRBV4-2 and TRBJ2-1; 8 bases are shared with TRBD2. Germline-derived CDR1 and CDR2 are LGHNA and YNFKEQ. The V gene end was trimmed by 4 bases and the J gene end by 0 bases; junction bases not matched to a gene: 5. This CDR3 spans 16 amino acids. CDR3 in amino acids: CASSLTSGSSYNEQFF. Written as DNA, the CDR3 is TGTGCCAGCAGCCTCACTAGCGGTAGCTCCTACAATGAGCAGTTCTTC.

This clone was counted once. The chain uses TRBV18 and TRBJ1-1; D remains unclear. This CDR3 contains 14 residues. Trimming pared 6 bases from V and 4 bases from J, leaving 15 bases between. Germline assignment: CDR1 KGHSH and CDR2 LQKENI. The CDR3 DNA reads TGTGCCAGCTCCCCGACGGAAAGGAGCACTGAAGCTTTCTTT. It yields the protein CASSPTERSTEAFF.

The chain recombines TRBV28 with TRBJ2-5; perhaps TRBD1 as D (6 bases). This CDR3 comprises 13 residues. V was pared by 7 bases and J by 1 base, with 10 bases between. Germline CDR1 and CDR2: MDHEN and SYDVKM. CDR3 DNA: TGTGCCAGCAACAGGGAACTCCAAGAGACCCAGTACTTC. It is translated as CASNRELQETQYF.